The T cell receptor beta chain under discussion was sequenced for a study of chemoradiotherapy in HPV16-positive cancers. Overall study: Functional T-cell assays on a couple of HPV16-positive patients' cells defined candidate HPV-specific clones and common TCR motifs. Study observations and caveats: Candidate HPV-specific clones and E7-related TCR motifs grew in tumor during treatment. Only a couple of HPV16-positive patients supplied the functional HPV-specificity definition. Better recurrence-free survival went with HPV-responsive T-cell expansion in HPV16-positive patients.

The CDR3 is made up of 13 amino acids. In germline, CDR1 is MNHEY, CDR2 SMNVEV (reference sequence). The V end was cut by 6 bases, the J end by 5 bases, with 14 bases between. As to this clone: Its antigen is undetermined.

Repertoires were generated with immunoSEQ multiplex PCR, while TCRdb's copy carries only in-frame clones and drops some. This table has about 7,000 clones, 60% to 80% appearing once. Specimen collection occurred from a patient who underwent chemoradiotherapy. The origin of this receptor is a human donor with HPV-associated anogenital cancer. The chain carries TRBV27 and TRBJ2-7; D may be TRBD2 (5 bases). In nucleotides, the CDR3 is TGTGCCAGCAGACTAGATATTCTAGACGAGCAGTACTTC. Its translation: CASRLDILDEQYF.